What follows describes a single TCR beta chain. These data belong to a study of cytotoxic CD8 clonotypes in ibrutinib-treated CLL. TCRdb keeps only in-frame clones here, not all; method: immunoSEQ multiplex PCR. The sample lists some 150,000 clones, 65% to 85% occurring once. Germline V gives CDR1 SNHLY, CDR2 FYNNEI. V was cut by 6 bases and J by 7 bases, with 8 bases left in between. The CDR3 consists of 11 residues. V usage is TRBV2 and J usage is TRBJ2-3; D gene unclear. Sequencing used PBMCs, obtained after 36 months of ibrutinib treatment. The clonotype was recovered from a human donor with chronic lymphocytic leukemia. CDR3 residues: CASSPRNTQYF. The DNA of the CDR3 is TGTGCCAGCAGCCCTCGGAATACGCAGTATTTT.